This T cell receptor beta chain was obtained from a study of monozygotic twins with inflammatory bowel disease. Study-wide results and caveats: There were differing immunosuppressive treatments, which may have added variability to patient repertoires.

Germline lookup yields CDR1 WNHNN and CDR2 SYGVQD (reference sequence). The CDR3 is made up of 12 amino acids. Comment on this clonotype: Its antigen is unidentified.

TCRdb reprocessed the 5' RACE reads and stores each CDR3 protein as one record, lacking DNA. The sample features a few hundred thousand distinct CDR3 sequences, with approximately 2.3% in its top ten. This sequence joins TRBV10-1 and TRBJ2-1; TCRdb's D gene call, TRBD1, goes unchecked for lack of DNA. The sequenced sample consisted of blood. This TCR derives from a human donor with ulcerative colitis or Crohn's disease, or a healthy co-twin of an affected twin (not recorded which). Here the CDR3 reads CASGGQLGEQFF.